Given below is one TCR beta chain in context. CDR1 MNHEY and CDR2 SMNVEV come from the germline V gene (reference sequence). CDR3 length: 14 amino acids. V was trimmed by 6 bases and J by 0 bases, leaving 11 bases between them. The data were taken from a study of graft-versus-host responses after intestinal transplantation. General observations from the study: There were GvH clones found in recipient marrow, and some of them appeared first in ileum or blood. Some patients had graft-donor T cell macrochimerism, and their allografts showed high graft-versus-host to host-versus-graft clonal ratios.

The table came from immunoSEQ multiplex PCR; TCRdb's copy has only in-frame clones and leaves some out. The sample has 20,000 to 25,000 clones, under 50% seen once. CFSE-labeled responder cells (200,000) were plated with 200,000 irradiated, violet-dye-labeled stimulator cells. Cell sorting after the reaction yielded proliferating CFSE-low CD3+CD4+ and CD3+CD8+ responders. The chain carries TRBV27 and TRBJ1-1; no clear D gene. The starting material was alloreactive CD4+ T cells from a mixed lymphocyte reaction culture, obtained before intestinal transplant. Sample subset: CFSE-low proliferating T cells sorted from roughly six-day pre-transplant mixed lymphocyte reaction (GvH or HvG direction). This TCR derives from a human patient who received an intestinal transplant. The CDR3, as DNA: TGTGCCAGCAGCCGAGAGGTCCTGAACACTGAAGCTTTCTTT. Translating gives CASSREVLNTEAFF.